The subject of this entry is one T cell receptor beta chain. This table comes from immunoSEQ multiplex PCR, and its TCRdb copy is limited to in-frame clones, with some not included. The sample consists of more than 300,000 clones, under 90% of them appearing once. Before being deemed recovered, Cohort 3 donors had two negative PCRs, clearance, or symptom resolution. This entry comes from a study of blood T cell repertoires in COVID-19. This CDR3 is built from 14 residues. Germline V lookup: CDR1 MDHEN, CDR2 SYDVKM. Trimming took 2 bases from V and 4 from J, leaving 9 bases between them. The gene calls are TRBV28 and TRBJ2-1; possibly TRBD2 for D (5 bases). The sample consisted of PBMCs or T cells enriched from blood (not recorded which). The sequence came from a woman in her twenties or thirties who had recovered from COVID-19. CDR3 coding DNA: TGTGCCAGCAGTTTAACGGACTCTTACAATGAGCAGTTCTTC. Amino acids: CASSLTDSYNEQFF.